One and the same sample provided the 13 T cell receptor beta chains below, sequenced in a study of cytomegalovirus exposure and HLA in healthy donors. The PCR had 60 Vbeta and 13 Jbeta primers. Profiled with immunoSEQ multiplex PCR; TCRdb holds only in-frame clones, not every one. The sample totals about 74,000 clones; its top ten clones hold around 7.5%. Sample: PBMCs. These TCRs come from a female donor in good health and CMV-seropositive.

The J gene is TRBJ2-1, the V gene TRBV5-1; no clear D gene. From germline, CDR1 is SGHRS and CDR2 YFSETQ. The CDR3 covers 14 residues. The V end was cut by 6 bases, the J end by 8 bases, with 18 bases between. The CDR3 nucleotides are TGCGCCAGCACCCCAATCCCAGGTGATTATGAGCAGTTCTTC. Protein product: CASTPIPGDYEQFF.

The chain uses TRBV9 and TRBJ1-2; perhaps TRBD1 as D (5 bases). The germline V gene has CDR1 SGDLS and CDR2 YYNGEE. The CDR3 has 15 amino acids. The ends were cut back, 4 bases at V and 8 bases at J, with 21 bases in the middle. CDR3 nucleotides: TGTGCCAGCAGCCCCCGAAGCCAAGGGGCATCGGGCTACACCTTC. It encodes CASSPRSQGASGYTF.

The CDR3 sequence: CASSPVNYGYTF. The CDR3 nucleotides are TGTGCCAGCAGCCCCGTTAACTATGGCTACACCTTC. V usage is TRBV7-8 and J usage is TRBJ1-2; D not certain. Trimming left V 5 bases short and J 1 base short, with 5 bases between. There are 12 residues in the CDR3. Germline loops: CDR1 SGHVS, CDR2 FQNEAQ.

The rearrangement joins TRBV30 to TRBJ2-5, with 8 bases identical to TRBD2. J gave up 1 base and V 4 bases, and 5 bases lay outside the gene matches. The length of the CDR3 is 14 residues. CDR1 and CDR2 from the germline V gene are GTSNPN and SVGIG (reference sequence). The CDR3 DNA follows: TGTGCCTGGACCCGGGGGGGGGCCCAAGAGACCCAGTACTTC. Amino acid sequence: CAWTRGGAQETQYF.

This chain connects TRBV28 to TRBJ1-2; possible D gene TRBD1, 5 bases. V lost 2 bases and J 6 bases, leaving 10 bases between the germline ends. From germline, CDR1 is MDHEN and CDR2 SYDVKM. This CDR3 is built from 13 residues. CDR3 coding DNA: TGTGCCAGCAGTTTAGGAGGGACGGATGGCTACACCTTC. Translating gives CASSLGGTDGYTF.

The chain combines TRBV5-8 with TRBJ1-6, with 7 bases identical to TRBD1. This CDR3 spans 13 amino acids. CDR1 SGHTS and CDR2 YDEGEE come from the germline V gene. With 3 bases clipped from V and 8 bases from J, the junction kept 2 bases outside the gene matches. The CDR3 coding sequence is TGTGCCAGCAGCTCGAGGGGGCATTCACCCCTCCACTTT. Translating gives CASSSRGHSPLHF.

The chain joins TRBV5-4 to TRBJ1-4, with a possible D match to TRBD1 (5 bases). The germline gives CDR1 SGHNT, CDR2 YYREEE (reference sequence). The CDR3 length is 13 residues. Trimming removed 0 bases at V and 5 bases at J, with 5 bases between. The CDR3 loop is CASSLAGNEKLFF. The CDR3 DNA sequence: TGTGCCAGCAGCTTGGCAGGGAATGAAAAACTGTTTTTT.

The V call is TRBV7-2, the J call TRBJ1-2; D may be TRBD1 (5 bases). This CDR3 has 12 residues. The germline gives CDR1 SGHTA, CDR2 FQGNSA. Trimming removed 4 bases from V and 11 bases from J, with 14 bases in between. The CDR3 DNA is TGTGCCAGCAGCTCAATCCAGGGTTGGTACACCTTC. This translates into CASSSIQGWYTF.

V usage is TRBV7-2 and J usage is TRBJ2-3; 8 bases line up with TRBD2. Germline CDR1 reads SGHTA; CDR2 reads FQGNSA. The CDR3 contains 18 residues. The ends lost 1 base at V and 4 bases at J; junction bases unmatched: 13. DNA for the CDR3: TGTGCCAGCAGCTTAGAGGGGACTAGAATAAGAATCGCAGATACGCAGTATTTT. Translated, it gives CASSLEGTRIRIADTQYF.

V gene TRBV15 combines with J gene TRBJ2-7, with 8 bases fitting TRBD2. J gave up 0 bases and V 8 bases, and 12 bases lay outside the gene matches. Germline V CDR1 and CDR2: LNHNV, YYDKDF (reference sequence). This CDR3 has 16 residues. The CDR3 nucleotides read TGTGCCACCTCCCTTGGACTAGCAGTAAGCTCCTACGAGCAGTACTTC. Translated, it gives CATSLGLAVSSYEQYF. Filled out from reference TRBV15 and TRBJ2-7, the complete variable domain reads DAMVIQNPRYQVTQFGKPVTLSCSQTLNHNVMYWYQQKSSQAPKLLFHYYDKDFNNEADTPDNFQSRRPNTSFCFLDIRSPGLGDTAMYLCATSLGLAVSSYEQYFGPGTRLTVT.

The chain uses TRBV30 and TRBJ2-2, with D tentatively TRBD2 (7 bases). The CDR3 loop spans 16 amino acids. Germline loops: CDR1 GTSNPN, CDR2 SVGIG (reference sequence). V was trimmed by 0 bases and J by 7 bases, leaving 18 bases between them. The CDR3 nucleotides read TGTGCCTGGAGTGTAAGAGGGGGGGCCGGTAGCGGGGAGCTGTTTTTT. Encoded protein: CAWSVRGGAGSGELFF. The complete variable domain, with remaining parts taken from reference TRBV30 and TRBJ2-2, reads SQTIHQWPATLVQPVGSPLSLECTVEGTSNPNLYWYRQAAGRGLQLLFYSVGIGQISSEVPQNLSASRPQDRQFILSSKKLLLSDSGFYLCAWSVRGGAGSGELFFGEGSRLTVL.

V gene TRBV11-2 combines with J gene TRBJ2-2, with a tentative D call TRBD2 (5 bases). Germline CDR1 is SGHAT and CDR2 is FQNNGV. This CDR3 has 13 residues. V was shortened by 3 bases and J by 5 bases, with 7 bases between the two germline ends. The CDR3: CASSLGGTGELFF. CDR3 nucleotide sequence: TGTGCCAGCAGCTTGGGCGGGACCGGGGAGCTGTTTTTT.

CDR3 amino acids: CASSPDYSIGEQFF. The DNA of the CDR3 is TGTGCCAGCAGCCCCGACTACAGTATTGGGGAGCAGTTCTTC. The gene calls are TRBV7-3 and TRBJ2-1, with D tentatively TRBD2 (5 bases). V was pared by 5 bases and J by 10 bases, with 18 bases between. This CDR3 has 14 residues. Germline V gives CDR1 SGHTA, CDR2 FQGTGA.